Each of the 6 T cell receptor beta chains below was sequenced from the same sample in a study of T-cell memory formation after mild COVID-19. TCRdb analysed the 5' RACE reads with MiXCR anew, one entry per CDR3 protein. In the table there are fewer than 500,000 distinct CDR3 sequences, nearly 25% of which are singletons. Material: PBMCs or a T cell subset sorted from them (not recorded which). These receptors came from an adult woman who had mild COVID-19 (a few samples of this study predate the infection). Cell type and time point are not known.

There are many counts of this clonotype. The rearrangement uses TRBV20-1 and TRBJ2-3; TRBD2 matches 8 bases. CDR1 is DFQATT and CDR2 is SNEGSKA in the germline V gene (reference sequence). V trimming: 5 bases; J trimming: 4 bases; junction bases outside the gene matches: 11. There are 15 residues in the CDR3. CDR3 sequence (DNA): TGCAGTGCTCCTGCTGCGGGGGGCAGGGCAGATACGCAGTATTTT. It encodes CSAPAAGGRADTQYF.

This clonotype showed up just a few times. The V gene is TRBV20-1, the J gene TRBJ2-7; 7 bases map to TRBD1. J lost 3 bases, V lost 5 bases, and 7 bases had no gene match. The germline gives CDR1 DFQATT, CDR2 SNEGSKA (reference sequence). The length of the CDR3 is 13 residues. The CDR3 here is CSAPGQANYEQYF. The CDR3, as DNA: TGCAGTGCTCCCGGACAGGCCAACTACGAGCAGTACTTC.

The chain's CDR3 is CASSYGSNQPQHF. CDR3 sequence (DNA): TGTGCCAGCAGTTACGGGAGCAATCAGCCCCAGCATTTT. The chain combines TRBV6-5 with TRBJ1-5; no definite D call. V lost 2 bases and J 1 base, leaving 3 bases between the germline ends. The germline gives CDR1 MNHEY, CDR2 SVGAGI. CDR3 length: 13 amino acids.

This clonotype has only a few counts. The rearrangement links TRBV5-1 to TRBJ2-3, with D tentatively TRBD1 (5 bases). CDR3 length equals 13 residues. CDR1 SGHRS and CDR2 YFSETQ come from the germline V gene. Trimming shortened V by 7 bases and J by 0 bases, and 9 bases separated the two germline ends. In DNA, the CDR3 is TGCGCCAGCTGTGGGGCTAGCACAGATACGCAGTATTTT. Protein: CASCGASTDTQYF.

The J gene is TRBJ2-7, the V gene TRBV7-6; TRBD2 agrees at 13 bases. Germline CDR1 is SGHVS and CDR2 is FNYEAQ. J gave up 0 bases and V 5 bases, and 4 bases lay outside the gene matches. The CDR3 has 16 amino acids. The CDR3 sequence is CASSLGTSGASYEQYF. CDR3 coding DNA: TGTGCCAGCAGCCTAGGGACTAGCGGGGCCTCCTACGAGCAGTACTTC.

The table lists this clonotype with a few counts. CDR3 nucleotides: TGCGCCAGCACTCAGGGCCCGGCCGGGGAGCTGTTTTTT. This sequence encodes CASTQGPAGELFF. V usage is TRBV5-1 and J usage is TRBJ2-2; D might be TRBD1 (5 bases). Per the germline V gene, CDR1 is SGHRS and CDR2 is YFSETQ. This CDR3 is built from 13 residues. Trimming pared 6 bases from V and 6 bases from J, leaving 12 bases between.